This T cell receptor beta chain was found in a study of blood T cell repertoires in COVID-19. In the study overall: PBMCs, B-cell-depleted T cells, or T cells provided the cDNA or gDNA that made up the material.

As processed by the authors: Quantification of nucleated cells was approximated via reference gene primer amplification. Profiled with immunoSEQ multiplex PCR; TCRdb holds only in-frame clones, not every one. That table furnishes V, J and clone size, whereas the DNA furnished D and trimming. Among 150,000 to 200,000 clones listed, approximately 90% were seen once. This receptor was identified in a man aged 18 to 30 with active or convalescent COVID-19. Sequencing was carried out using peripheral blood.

As DNA, the CDR3 is TGTGCCATCAGTGAGCCCAGGTCATCAGAGACCCAGTACTTC. It codes for CAISEPRSSETQYF. The chain joins TRBV10-3 to TRBJ2-5, with D hard to call. In germline, CDR1 is ENHRY, CDR2 SYGVKD. The CDR3 runs to 14 residues. V lost 2 bases to trimming and J lost 4 bases, with 11 bases between them.